The count of the clone carrying this T cell receptor (beta chain) is one. This entry comes from a study of blood T cell repertoires in COVID-19. Study as a whole: COVID-19 samples collected from the United States, Italy and Spain covered acute and convalescent phases. Sources were T cells, B-cell-depleted T cells, or PBMCs; the material itself was cDNA or gDNA.

This CDR3 is 15 amino acids long. Germline V CDR1 and CDR2: LNHDA, SQIVND (reference sequence). V was clipped by 4 bases and J by 5 bases; unmatched bases: 7. As originally analysed: Counts of nucleated cells, estimated from reference gene primer amplification, were obtained. The method was immunoSEQ multiplex PCR; TCRdb's version includes in-frame clones alone and lacks a portion of them. Clone size and V and J calls were adopted from that table, with D and trimming inferred from the DNA. The sample carries 75,000 to 90,000 clones, around four fifths recorded once. This TCR derives from a man at least 80 years old with active or convalescent COVID-19. This chain joins TRBV19 and TRBJ1-4; 7 bases align to TRBD1. The sequenced sample consisted of peripheral blood. The CDR3 spells CASSTHGTVNEKLFF. In DNA form, the CDR3 reads TGTGCCAGTAGTACCCACGGGACAGTAAATGAAAAACTGTTTTTT. The full variable domain, completed using reference TRBV19 and TRBJ1-4, is DGGITQSPKYLFRKEGQNVTLSCEQNLNHDAMYWYRQDPGQGLRLIYYSQIVNDFQKGDIAEGYSVSREKKESFPLTVTSAQKNPTAFYLCASSTHGTVNEKLFFGSGTQLSVL.